Described below is a single T cell receptor beta chain sequence and its context. Germline V CDR1 and CDR2: LNHDA, SQIVND (reference sequence). V dropped 7 bases and J dropped 4; count of bases not matched to a gene: 5. CDR3 size: 14 residues. This specimen belongs to a study of blood T cell repertoires in COVID-19. Using immunoSEQ multiplex PCR, the repertoire was profiled, and TCRdb retains in-frame clones only, with some absent. Of tens of thousands of clones listed, roughly nine tenths were seen once; the top ten hold roughly 1.5%. The genes are TRBV19 and TRBJ2-3; 10 bases map to TRBD2. The sample comprised peripheral blood. The TCR comes from a man over 45 with acute or convalescent COVID-19. The CDR3 region has the DNA TGTGCCAGTACGTCTAGCGGGAGTTCAGATACGCAGTATTTT. This codes for CASTSSGSSDTQYF.